Described below is a single T cell receptor (beta chain) sequence and its context. Its antigen is not identified. These data originate in a study of T cell repertoires in cytomegalovirus infection. A single record per CDR3 protein comes from TCRdb applying MiXCR to the reads. The sample lists approximately 350,000 distinct CDR3 sequences, around a third occurring once. The sequence derives from a human donor in good health (CMV status not recorded). Some clones in this sample may be carry-over from other donors' samples. The sequencing used cultured PBMCs, collected from culture after CMV antigen stimulation.

The DNA of the CDR3 is TGCGCCAGCAGCACGGGACTAGCCAAGGAAGCCTCCTACAATGAGCAGTTCTTC. Its translation: CASSTGLAKEASYNEQFF. The chain employs TRBV5-1 and TRBJ2-1; TRBD2 matches 9 bases. CDR1 and CDR2 (germline): SGHRS, YFSETQ. After removal of 4 bases from V and 0 bases from J, the junction contained 11 bases not matched to a gene. There are 18 residues in the CDR3.